The 32 T cell receptor beta chains in this list originate from one sample, sequenced in a study of patients and donors after allogeneic stem cell transplantation. TCRdb recomputed calls from the RT-PCR reads with MiXCR, one row per CDR3 protein. The table lists about 960,000 distinct CDR3 sequences, about a sixth of them singletons. Sequencing was carried out using blood, either unsorted or a sorted T cell fraction (not recorded which). Receptors originate from a human donor who was either an allogeneic HSCT recipient or a stem cell or donor lymphocyte infusion donor (not recorded which). It is not recorded whose cells these are; they may come from a transplant donor.

This clonotype came up many times. V gene TRBV29-1 combines with J gene TRBJ1-1, with TRBD1 matching 8 bases. Germline V gene lookup returns CDR1 SQVTM and CDR2 ANQGSEA. V was pared by 6 bases and J by 2 bases, with 5 bases of the junction left unmatched. The CDR3 totals 13 residues. Here the CDR3 reads CSVTAGGNTEAFF. The CDR3 DNA sequence: TGCAGCGTGACCGCAGGGGGCAACACTGAAGCTTTCTTT.

In this sample, this clonotype turned up a few times. The J gene is TRBJ2-3, the V gene TRBV7-8; 14 bases fit TRBD2. Trimming cost V 6 bases and J 5 bases; bases outside gene matches: 7. Germline assignment: CDR1 SGHVS and CDR2 FQNEAQ. The length of the CDR3 is 16 residues. CDR3 residues: CASRAGLAGVLDTQYF. The DNA of the CDR3 is TGTGCCAGCAGGGCGGGACTAGCGGGAGTTCTAGATACGCAGTATTTT.

The chain links TRBV4-3 to TRBJ2-4; D might be TRBD2 (6 bases). Germline values: CDR1 LGHNA, CDR2 YSLEER. The CDR3 sequence is 16 residues long. Trimming cost V 0 bases and J 1 base, with 10 bases left between them. The CDR3 sequence is CASSQEDGGAKNIQYF. DNA of the CDR3: TGCGCCAGCAGCCAAGAGGATGGAGGGGCCAAAAACATTCAGTACTTC.

This CDR3 is CASVGPDVRSGNTIYF. The CDR3 region has the DNA TGTGCCAGCGTCGGCCCCGACGTCCGGTCGGGAAACACCATATATTTT. The rearrangement links TRBV7-9 to TRBJ1-3; D gene ambiguous. The CDR3 spans 16 residues. The germline gives CDR1 SEHNR, CDR2 FQNEAQ (reference sequence). Trimming removed 8 bases at V and 4 bases at J, with 21 bases between. Using reference TRBV7-9 and TRBJ1-3 for the parts outside the CDR3, the full variable domain is DTGVSQNPRHKITKRGQNVTFRCDPISEHNRLYWYRQTLGQGPEFLTYFQNEAQLEKSRLLSDRFSAERPKGSFSTLEIQRTEQGDSAMYLCASVGPDVRSGNTIYFGEGSWLTVV.

The chain carries TRBV27 and TRBJ1-6; 8 nucleotides align to TRBD1. The V segment lost 3 bases and the J segment 14 bases; nucleotides outside the gene matches: 6. The CDR3 has 13 amino acids. Germline CDR1 reads MNHEY; CDR2 reads SMNVEV (reference sequence). CDR3 amino acids: CASSLTGAKTLHF. The CDR3 region has the DNA TGTGCCAGCAGTTTGACAGGGGCCAAAACCCTCCACTTT.

The chain couples TRBV11-2 to TRBJ2-7; 12 nucleotides match TRBD2. The CDR3 is 15 residues long. Germline assignment: CDR1 SGHAT and CDR2 FQNNGV. V trimming: 1 base; J trimming: 7 bases; junction bases outside the gene matches: 5. The CDR3 nucleotides are TGTGCCAGCAGCTTAGCCGGACTAGCGGGGAGGGAGCAGTACTTC. It specifies CASSLAGLAGREQYF. The variable domain in full, completed from reference TRBV11-2 and TRBJ2-7, reads EAGVAQSPRYKIIEKRQSVAFWCNPISGHATLYWYQQILGQGPKLLIQFQNNGVVDDSQLPKDRFSAERLKGVDSTLKIQPAKLEDSAVYLCASSLAGLAGREQYFGPGTRLTVT.

This clonotype was seen only a few times. The chain links TRBV3-1 to TRBJ1-4; TRBD1 is a possible D gene (5 bases). Germline V gene lookup returns CDR1 LGHDT and CDR2 YNNKEL (reference sequence). The CDR3 totals 14 residues. V lost 8 bases, J lost 0 bases, and 10 bases lay in between. This CDR3 is CASGVGATNEKLFF. In nucleotides, the CDR3 is TGTGCCAGCGGGGTGGGGGCAACTAATGAAAAACTGTTTTTT.

This clonotype has a handful of counts. The CDR3 loop reads CSARDLQGSSEAFF. CDR3 bases: TGCAGTGCTAGAGATCTACAGGGGTCGTCGGAAGCTTTCTTT. V gene TRBV20-1 combines with J gene TRBJ1-1, with TRBD1 identical over 7 bases. CDR1 and CDR2 from the germline V gene are DFQATT and SNEGSKA (reference sequence). V was pared by 0 bases and J by 8 bases, with 9 bases of the junction left unmatched. CDR3 length equals 14 residues.

The chain employs TRBV6-2 or TRBV6-3 and TRBJ2-5; D is undetermined. Trimming took off 0 bases at V and 5 bases at J, with 10 bases between the two ends. This CDR3 has 14 amino acids. Germline-derived CDR1 and CDR2 are MNHEY and SVGEGT. CDR3 sequence reads: CASSYSILRETQYF. CDR3 nucleotide sequence: TGTGCCAGCAGTTACTCAATACTACGGGAGACCCAGTACTTC.

The gene calls are TRBV6-5 and TRBJ1-2, with D unclear. Trimming stripped 2 bases from V and 4 bases from J, with 11 bases between. CDR3 length: 14 amino acids. Germline CDR1 MNHEY, CDR2 SVGAGI. The CDR3 DNA sequence: TGTGCCAGCAGTTACCACTCGGTTTCCTATGGCTACACCTTC. Its protein is CASSYHSVSYGYTF.

The chain uses TRBV12-3 or TRBV12-4 and TRBJ1-5; 7 positions agree with TRBD1. The length of the CDR3 is 13 residues. With 7 bases clipped from V and 6 bases from J, the junction kept 6 bases outside the gene matches. The CDR3 protein is CASTLRGPQPQHF. As DNA, the CDR3 is TGTGCCAGCACCCTAAGGGGGCCTCAGCCCCAGCATTTT.

Only a few counts were recorded for this clonotype. The chain carries TRBV5-6 and TRBJ2-5; 7 positions agree with TRBD1. V was pared by 0 bases and J by 3 bases, with 5 bases of the junction left unmatched. CDR1 and CDR2 from the germline V gene are SGHDT and YYEEEE. This CDR3 is built from 15 residues. In nucleotides, the CDR3 is TGTGCCAGCAGCTTGGTGGTTGACAGGGAAGAGACCCAGTACTTC. Translated: CASSLVVDREETQYF.

This clonotype was picked up a small number of times. This sequence joins TRBV3-1 and TRBJ2-1; 7 positions agree with TRBD1. This CDR3 spans 16 amino acids. The V gene's germline CDR1 is LGHDT and CDR2 YNNKEL (reference sequence). V lost 4 bases and J lost 3; bases outside the gene matches: 9. The CDR3 loop reads CASSPTGTVFYNEQFF. The CDR3 DNA follows: TGTGCCAGCAGCCCTACCGGGACAGTATTCTACAATGAGCAGTTCTTC.

The table lists this clonotype with a few counts. The CDR3 reads CASSSSGLGTYEQYF. Written as DNA, the CDR3 is TGTGCCAGCAGTTCCTCAGGACTAGGGACCTACGAGCAGTACTTC. The V gene is TRBV28, the J gene TRBJ2-7; TRBD2 matches at 7 bases. Germline V CDR1 and CDR2: MDHEN, SYDVKM. The CDR3 extends over 15 amino acids. V was clipped by 4 bases and J by 2 bases; unmatched bases: 8.

This clonotype was observed a handful of times. The V and J genes are TRBV6-5 and TRBJ2-1; D is unresolved. Trimming removed 2 bases from V and 4 bases from J, with 15 bases in between. Germline assignment: CDR1 MNHEY and CDR2 SVGAGI. The length of the CDR3 is 16 residues. CDR3 in amino acids: CASSYGFSLRYNEQFF. The DNA of the CDR3 is TGTGCCAGCAGTTACGGTTTCTCATTGAGATACAATGAGCAGTTCTTC.

The chain joins TRBV20-1 to TRBJ2-2; 7 nucleotides match TRBD2. Per germline, CDR1 DFQATT and CDR2 SNEGSKA (reference sequence). The CDR3 length is 15 residues. J was trimmed by 6 bases and V by 3 bases; bases with no gene match: 10. The CDR3 bases are TGCAGTGCTAGTTTGGGACTACCACTCTCCGGGGAGCTGTTTTTT. It encodes CSASLGLPLSGELFF.

V usage is TRBV7-3 and J usage is TRBJ2-1, with 8 bases identical to TRBD1. The CDR3 has 15 amino acids. V dropped 5 bases and J dropped 3; count of bases not matched to a gene: 6. Germline V gene sequence: CDR1 SGHTA, CDR2 FQGTGA. The CDR3 nucleotides are TGTGCCAGCAGCCCCGCAGGGGGCGGCTACAATGAGCAGTTCTTC. Translated, it gives CASSPAGGGYNEQFF.

The gene calls are TRBV7-9 and TRBJ2-7, with D tentatively TRBD1 (6 bases). V shed 5 bases and J shed 2 bases, with 10 bases lying between them. This CDR3 is built from 13 residues. Germline V gives CDR1 SEHNR, CDR2 FQNEAQ (reference sequence). The CDR3 coding sequence is TGTGCCAGCAGCGTGACAGGTCCCTACGAGCAGTACTTC. It is translated as CASSVTGPYEQYF.

V is TRBV9 and J is TRBJ2-3; a possible D gene is TRBD1 (5 bases). V was cut by 0 bases and J by 8 bases, with 22 bases left in between. The length of the CDR3 is 17 residues. In germline, CDR1 is SGDLS, CDR2 YYNGEE. The CDR3 is CASSVEGPLSGEGTQYF. The CDR3 nucleotides are TGTGCCAGCAGCGTAGAGGGGCCTCTCTCCGGTGAAGGTACGCAGTATTTT.

This clonotype was found a few times. This chain joins TRBV11-2 and TRBJ2-1; the match to TRBD2 covers 13 bases. This CDR3 contains 16 residues. V dropped 3 bases and J dropped 9; count of bases not matched to a gene: 8. Germline V CDR1 and CDR2: SGHAT, FQNNGV. As DNA, the CDR3 is TGTGCCAGCAGCTTCGAATTGACTAGCGGGAGGAGTGAGCAGTTCTTC. The encoded protein is CASSFELTSGRSEQFF.

The chain carries TRBV6-5 and TRBJ1-1, with TRBD1 matching 8 bases. The trim removed 0 bases at V and 4 bases at J, leaving 10 bases unmatched. Germline V gene data show CDR1 as MNHEY and CDR2 as SVGAGI. CDR3 size: 17 residues. CDR3 DNA: TGTGCCAGCAGTTACTCGAAGGTCGACAGGGGCCTCACTGAAGCTTTCTTT. Amino acid sequence: CASSYSKVDRGLTEAFF.

V is TRBV7-9 and J is TRBJ1-1; perhaps TRBD1 as D (6 bases). Per germline, CDR1 SEHNR and CDR2 FQNEAQ (reference sequence). The CDR3 contains 15 residues. The V and J ends lost 1 base and 3 bases respectively, with 12 bases between them. The CDR3 region is CASSLVGTPDTEAFF. CDR3 DNA: TGTGCCAGCAGCTTAGTTGGGACACCGGACACTGAAGCTTTCTTT.

This sequence joins TRBV12-3 or TRBV12-4 and TRBJ2-3, with a possible D match to TRBD2 (6 bases). With 6 bases removed from V and 13 bases from J, the gap between germline ends came to 14 bases. This CDR3 comprises 11 residues. The CDR3 DNA reads TGTGCCAGCAGCAACACACGGACTAAGTATTTT. It encodes CASSNTRTKYF.

This chain links TRBV29-1 with TRBJ1-5; D unclear. The V and J ends lost 4 bases and 6 bases respectively, with 13 bases between them. CDR1 SQVTM and CDR2 ANQGSEA come from the germline V gene. This CDR3 has 13 residues. The DNA of the CDR3 is TGCAGCGTTGTTACGGGCCAAGGTCAGCCCCAGCATTTT. Translated: CSVVTGQGQPQHF.

This chain uses TRBV2 with TRBJ1-1, with a possible D match to TRBD1 (5 bases). Germline CDR1 reads SNHLY; CDR2 reads FYNNEI. The CDR3 has 14 residues. Trimming removed 4 bases from V and 0 bases from J, with 9 bases in between. The CDR3 loop is CASSAEGLNTEAFF. The CDR3 nucleotides read TGTGCCAGCAGTGCCGAGGGACTGAACACTGAAGCTTTCTTT.

The chain carries TRBV9 and TRBJ2-3; 12 bases are shared with TRBD2. This CDR3 is 15 amino acids long. Germline values: CDR1 SGDLS, CDR2 YYNGEE. V was pared by 6 bases and J by 1 base, with 3 bases of the junction left unmatched. CDR3 in amino acids: CASKTSGGRTDTQYF. The CDR3 DNA reads as TGTGCCAGCAAGACTAGCGGGGGACGCACAGATACGCAGTATTTT.

In this sample, this clonotype turned up a few times. The chain carries TRBV3-1 and TRBJ2-7, with a tentative D call TRBD1 (6 bases). V gave up 0 bases and J gave up 2 bases, with 8 bases separating them. This CDR3 region has 14 residues. The germline V gene has CDR1 LGHDT and CDR2 YNNKEL (reference sequence). The CDR3 bases are TGTGCCAGCAGCCAAGACCGACAGGCCTACGAGCAGTACTTC. Its protein is CASSQDRQAYEQYF.

V usage is TRBV4-3 and J usage is TRBJ2-2; D gene unclear. The CDR3 runs to 18 residues. Deletions cut 0 bases from V and 0 bases from J, with 14 bases between. CDR1 and CDR2 (germline): LGHNA, YSLEER. The CDR3 coding sequence is TGCGCCAGCAGCCAAGATGTAGGTCTAGACGCGAACACCGGGGAGCTGTTTTTT. It is translated as CASSQDVGLDANTGELFF.

This clonotype was counted a few times. The gene calls are TRBV6-2 or TRBV6-3 and TRBJ1-2; D unclear. V dropped 0 bases and J dropped 4 bases, with 9 bases sitting between them. Germline CDR1 and CDR2: MNHEY and SVGEGT. The CDR3 sequence is 14 residues long. The CDR3 coding sequence is TGTGCCAGCAGTTACTCGAAGACCCTCTATGGCTACACCTTC. Amino acids: CASSYSKTLYGYTF.

This chain connects TRBV20-1 to TRBJ2-7; the D is unclear. Trimming left V 3 bases short and J 7 bases short, with 7 bases between. Germline V CDR1 and CDR2: DFQATT, SNEGSKA (reference sequence). CDR3 length: 10 residues. The CDR3 protein is CSASLKEQYF. As DNA, the CDR3 is TGCAGTGCTAGCTTGAAAGAGCAGTACTTC.

V is TRBV12-3 or TRBV12-4 and J is TRBJ2-1, with TRBD1 as a possible D gene (5 bases). V lost 6 bases to trimming and J lost 1 base, with 16 bases between them. CDR3 size: 16 residues. CDR3 nucleotide sequence: TGTGCCAGCAGGATACCCCAGGGTGGGTCCTACAATGAGCAGTTCTTC. It yields the protein CASRIPQGGSYNEQFF.

This clonotype was picked up a small number of times. The rearrangement links TRBV20-1 to TRBJ2-1; D possibly corresponds to TRBD1 (5 bases). CDR1 and CDR2 from the germline V gene are DFQATT and SNEGSKA (reference sequence). This CDR3 spans 13 amino acids. V was pared by 5 bases and J by 8 bases, with 16 bases between. The CDR3 here is CSASGISVDEQFF. DNA of the CDR3: TGCAGTGCTTCAGGGATTTCAGTAGATGAGCAGTTCTTC.